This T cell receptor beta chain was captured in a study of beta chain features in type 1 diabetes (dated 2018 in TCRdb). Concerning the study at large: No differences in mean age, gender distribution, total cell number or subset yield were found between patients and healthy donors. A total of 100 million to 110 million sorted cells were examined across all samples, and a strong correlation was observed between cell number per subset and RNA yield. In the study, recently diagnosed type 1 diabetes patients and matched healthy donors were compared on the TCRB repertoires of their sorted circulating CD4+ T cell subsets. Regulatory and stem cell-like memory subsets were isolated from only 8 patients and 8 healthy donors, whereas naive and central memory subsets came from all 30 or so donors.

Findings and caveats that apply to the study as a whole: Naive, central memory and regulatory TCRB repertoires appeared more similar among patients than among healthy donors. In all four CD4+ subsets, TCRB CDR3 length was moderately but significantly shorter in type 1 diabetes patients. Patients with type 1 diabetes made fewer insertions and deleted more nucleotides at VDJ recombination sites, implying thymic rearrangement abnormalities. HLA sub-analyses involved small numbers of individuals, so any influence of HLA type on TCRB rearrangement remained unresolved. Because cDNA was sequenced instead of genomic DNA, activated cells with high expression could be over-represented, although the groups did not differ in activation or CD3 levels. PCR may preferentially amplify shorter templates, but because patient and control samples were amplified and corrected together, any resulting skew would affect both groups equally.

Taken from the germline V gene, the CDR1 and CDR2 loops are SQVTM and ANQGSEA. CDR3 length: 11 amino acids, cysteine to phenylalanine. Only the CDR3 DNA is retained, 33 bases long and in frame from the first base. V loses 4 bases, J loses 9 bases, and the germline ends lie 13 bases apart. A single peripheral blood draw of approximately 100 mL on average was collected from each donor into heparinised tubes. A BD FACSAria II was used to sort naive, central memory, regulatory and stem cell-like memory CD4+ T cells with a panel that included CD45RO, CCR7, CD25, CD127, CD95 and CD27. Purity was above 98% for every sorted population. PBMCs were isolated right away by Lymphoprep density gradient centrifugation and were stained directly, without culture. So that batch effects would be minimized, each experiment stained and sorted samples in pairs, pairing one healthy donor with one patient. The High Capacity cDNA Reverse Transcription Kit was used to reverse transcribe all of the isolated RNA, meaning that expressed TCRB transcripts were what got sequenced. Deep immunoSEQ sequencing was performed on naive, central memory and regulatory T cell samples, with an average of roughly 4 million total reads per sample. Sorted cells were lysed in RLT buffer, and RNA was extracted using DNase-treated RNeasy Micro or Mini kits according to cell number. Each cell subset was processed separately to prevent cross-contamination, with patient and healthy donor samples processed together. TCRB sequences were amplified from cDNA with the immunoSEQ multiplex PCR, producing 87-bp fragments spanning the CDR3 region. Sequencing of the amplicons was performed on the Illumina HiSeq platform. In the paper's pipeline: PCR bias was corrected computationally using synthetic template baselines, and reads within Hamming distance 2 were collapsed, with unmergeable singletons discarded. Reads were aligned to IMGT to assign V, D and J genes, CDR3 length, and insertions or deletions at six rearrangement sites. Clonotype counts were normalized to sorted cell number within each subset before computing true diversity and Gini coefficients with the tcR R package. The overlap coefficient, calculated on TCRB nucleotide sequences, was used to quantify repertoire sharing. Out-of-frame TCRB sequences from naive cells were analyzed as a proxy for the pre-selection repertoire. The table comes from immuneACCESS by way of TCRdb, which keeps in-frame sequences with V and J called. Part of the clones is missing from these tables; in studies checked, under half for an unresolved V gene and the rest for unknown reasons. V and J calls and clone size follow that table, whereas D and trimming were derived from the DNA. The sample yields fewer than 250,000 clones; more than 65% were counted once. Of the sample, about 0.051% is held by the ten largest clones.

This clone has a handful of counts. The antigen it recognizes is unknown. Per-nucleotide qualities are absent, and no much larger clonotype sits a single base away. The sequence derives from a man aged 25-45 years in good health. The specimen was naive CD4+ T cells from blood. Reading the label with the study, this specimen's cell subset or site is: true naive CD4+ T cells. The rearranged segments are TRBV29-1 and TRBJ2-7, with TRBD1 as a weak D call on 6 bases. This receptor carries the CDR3 CSVVQGSGQYF. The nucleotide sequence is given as TGCAGCGTTGTACAGGGCAGCGGGCAGTACTTC.